The present entry profiles one T cell receptor (beta chain) with its context. Its antigen is unidentified. It is likely a read error: a sequence one base away is far more abundant. The data stem from a study of regulatory T cells in long-lasting Graves disease. General observations from the study: Exclusively peripheral blood, rather than thyroid tissue, was studied.

Time point in this sample: newly diagnosed GD, antithyroid drugs for less than 3 months. PBMC-derived RNA was used for the TCR library. Assembly of TCR beta libraries relied on iRepertoire HTBI primers together with Arm-PCR of CDR3 regions. TCRdb re-called the multiplex PCR reads through MiXCR, storing one row per CDR3 protein. The sample lists approximately 460,000 distinct CDR3 sequences, about a sixth occurring once. V lost 6 bases and J lost 10, with 25 bases in between. CDR3 length: 16 residues. Per the germline V gene, CDR1 is SGHTA and CDR2 is FQGNSA. This sample was also put to use in a study of T cells in Graves' hyperthyroidism and ophthalmopathy. This second study notes: Most thyroid clonotypes with frequency above 0.001 were detected in blood.

This chain connects TRBV7-2 to TRBJ2-1, with a weak D call TRBD1 (6 bases). The clonotype was recovered from a woman under 40 with Graves disease. Sequenced here: peripheral blood mononuclear cells (PBMCs), sampled at new diagnosis, from a patient treated with antithyroid drugs. The CDR3 here is CASRPQDSETGYEQFF. The CDR3, as DNA: TGTGCCAGCAGACCACAGGATTCCGAGACAGGCTACGAGCAGTTCTTC.